This T cell receptor (beta chain) was documented in a study of cytomegalovirus exposure and HLA in healthy donors. This PCR relied on a set of 60 Vbeta primers and 13 Jbeta primers. TCRdb's table, derived via immunoSEQ multiplex PCR, lists solely in-frame clones and lacks some. The table shows about 150,000 clones, with around three quarters occurring only once. Sequencing was performed on PBMCs. The receptor was isolated from a woman aged 40 to 50 in good health and CMV-seropositive.

The CDR3, as DNA: TGTGCCAGCGGGACAGGGGGCTCGGGCACAGATACGCAGTATTTT. Its protein is CASGTGGSGTDTQYF. J is TRBJ2-3 and V is TRBV6-1; 12 bases line up with TRBD1. V was clipped by 8 bases and J by 1 base; unmatched bases: 4. Per the germline V gene, CDR1 is MNHNS and CDR2 is SASEGT. This CDR3 is 15 amino acids long.